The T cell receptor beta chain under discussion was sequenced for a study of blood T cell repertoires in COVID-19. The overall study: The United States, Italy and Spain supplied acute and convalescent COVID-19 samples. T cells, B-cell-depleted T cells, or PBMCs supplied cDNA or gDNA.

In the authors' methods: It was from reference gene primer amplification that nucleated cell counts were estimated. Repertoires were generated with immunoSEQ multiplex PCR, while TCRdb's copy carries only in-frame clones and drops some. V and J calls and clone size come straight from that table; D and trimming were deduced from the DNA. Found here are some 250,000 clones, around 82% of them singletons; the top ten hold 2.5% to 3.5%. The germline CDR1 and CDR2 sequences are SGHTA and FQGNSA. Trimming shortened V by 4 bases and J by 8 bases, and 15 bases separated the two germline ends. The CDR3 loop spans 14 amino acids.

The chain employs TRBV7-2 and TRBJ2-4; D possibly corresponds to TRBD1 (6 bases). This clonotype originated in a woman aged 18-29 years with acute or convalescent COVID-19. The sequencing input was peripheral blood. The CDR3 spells CASSSTTGIDIQYF. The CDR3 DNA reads TGTGCCAGCAGCTCGACCACAGGGATTGACATTCAGTACTTC. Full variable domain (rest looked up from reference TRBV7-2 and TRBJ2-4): GAGVSQSPSNKVTEKGKDVELRCDPISGHTALYWYRQSLGQGLEFLIYFQGNSAPDKSGLPSDRFSAERTGGSVSTLTIQRTQQEDSAVYLCASSSTTGIDIQYFGAGTRLSVL.